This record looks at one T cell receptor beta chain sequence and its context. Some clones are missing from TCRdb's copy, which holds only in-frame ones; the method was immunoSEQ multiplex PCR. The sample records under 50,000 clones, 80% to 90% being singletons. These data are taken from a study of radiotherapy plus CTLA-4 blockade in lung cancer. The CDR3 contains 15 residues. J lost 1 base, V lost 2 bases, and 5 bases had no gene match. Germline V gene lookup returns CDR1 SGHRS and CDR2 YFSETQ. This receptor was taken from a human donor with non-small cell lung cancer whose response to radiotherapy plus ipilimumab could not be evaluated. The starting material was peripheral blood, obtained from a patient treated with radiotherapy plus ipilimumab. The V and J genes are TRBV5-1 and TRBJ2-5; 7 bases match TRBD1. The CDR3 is CASSLQGMVQETQYF. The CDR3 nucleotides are TGCGCCAGCAGCTTACAGGGGATGGTCCAAGAGACCCAGTACTTC.